Listed below are T cell receptor beta chains from one sample, sequenced in a study of blood T cell repertoires in COVID-19. Method: immunoSEQ multiplex PCR; TCRdb's copy keeps in-frame clones and lacks some. The repertoire holds 130,000 or so clones, 88% seen once, with about 2% in the top ten. The source material was peripheral blood. The receptors originated from a man aged 70-80 years with active COVID-19. Each CDR3 is given with its conserved first and last residue. D genes are given only for firm matches. Not every row has a clone size; where given, it reads once, few, many or a size class.

v_call,j_call,clone_size,d_call,cdr3_nt,cdr3_aa
TRBV5-4,TRBJ2-5,once,TRBD1,TGTGCCAGCAGCGGAGGGACAGGGCCGGAGACCCAGTACTTC,CASSGGTGPETQYF
TRBV6-5,TRBJ2-1,.,.,TGTGCCAGCAACATAGGACAGTACAATGAGCAGTTCTTC,CASNIGQYNEQFF
TRBV28,TRBJ1-2,.,.,TGTGCCAGCAGCCTAGGAGTAGTCCAGGGACAAGGCTACACCTTC,CASSLGVVQGQGYTF
TRBV5-1,TRBJ2-1,.,.,TGCGCCAGCAGCTTGGGCAGGGATAATGAGCAGTTCTTC,CASSLGRDNEQFF
TRBV5-1,TRBJ2-1,.,.,TGCGCCAGCCGCCATTGGGAGGATGGATACAATGAGCAGTTCTTC,CASRHWEDGYNEQFF
TRBV5-1,TRBJ1-2,.,.,TGCGCCAGCAGCTCGCCGTTCCAAGGTAAGGCGGAAACGGCCGAAAACTATGGCTACACCTTC,CASSSPFQGKAETAENYGYTF
TRBV5-5,TRBJ2-1,.,.,TGTGCCAGCACGGGAGTGGTCTACAATGAGCAGTTCTTC,CASTGVVYNEQFF
TRBV25-1,TRBJ1-6,few,.,TGTGCCAGCAGTGAATACGGGAATTCACCCCTCCACTTT,CASSEYGNSPLHF
TRBV25-1,TRBJ1-2,.,TRBD1,TGTGCCAGCAGTGGATCGGGCACAGGGGAATATGGCTACACCTTC,CASSGSGTGEYGYTF
TRBV9,TRBJ2-3,.,.,TGTGCCAGCAGCGATCCCTTATTAGCAGATACGCAGTATTTT,CASSDPLLADTQYF
TRBV2,TRBJ2-7,few,TRBD2,TGTGCCAGCAGTCGCGGGACTAGCGGGAGTTCTTATCCGTACGAGCAGTACTTC,CASSRGTSGSSYPYEQYF
TRBV28,TRBJ2-3,.,.,TGTGCCAGCACTCTTAGGGCGGGATTTAGCACAGATACGCAGTATTTT,CASTLRAGFSTDTQYF
TRBV12-3/TRBV12-4,TRBJ2-5,.,.,TGTGCCAGCAGCATCGCAGGAGGGGACCAGTACTTC,CASSIAGGDQYF
TRBV5-8,TRBJ2-5,.,TRBD2,TGTGCCAGCAGCTTGGGACTAGCGGGAAGACAAGAGACCCAGTACTTC,CASSLGLAGRQETQYF
TRBV11-2,TRBJ2-7,.,.,TGTGCCAGCGGTTTACAGGGAACCTACGAGCAGTACTTC,CASGLQGTYEQYF
TRBV9,TRBJ2-7,.,.,TGTGCCAGCAGCGTTCTCAAGACTAGACGGATCTACGAGCAGTACTTC,CASSVLKTRRIYEQYF
TRBV2,TRBJ1-5,.,.,TGTGCCAGCAGGACAGGCTATAGCAATCAGCCCCAGCATTTT,CASRTGYSNQPQHF
TRBV27,TRBJ1-4,.,.,TGTGCCAGCAGTTTCGGGCAGGGGAGATCAACTAATGAAAAACTGTTTTTT,CASSFGQGRSTNEKLFF
TRBV7-3,TRBJ2-1,.,.,TGTGCCAGCAGCCAATCTAGTACCTCCTACAATGAGCAGTTCTTC,CASSQSSTSYNEQFF
TRBV18,TRBJ1-1,.,TRBD1,TGTGCCAGCTCACCACCGACAGGGGGGGGGCTGAAAGCTTTCTTT,CASSPPTGGGLKAFF
TRBV5-1,TRBJ1-1,.,.,TGCGCCAGCAGCCCCCCGCCAGGGTGGGGGAACACTGAAGCTTTCTTT,CASSPPPGWGNTEAFF
TRBV6-5,TRBJ2-6,.,.,TGTGCCAGCAGTCGAGGGGGGGCCAACGTCCTGACTTTC,CASSRGGANVLTF
TRBV4-2,TRBJ2-7,few,.,TGTGCCAGCAGCCAAGATATGGCGACTAACACATTCTCCTACGAGCAGTACTTC,CASSQDMATNTFSYEQYF
TRBV19,TRBJ1-1,once,TRBD1,TGTGCCAGTAGTATAGATCCCGGGACAGGGAACACTGAAGCTTTCTTT,CASSIDPGTGNTEAFF
TRBV3-1/TRBV3-2,TRBJ2-1,.,TRBD2,TGTGCCAGCAGCCGAGGACTAGCGGGAGACATTGAGCAGTTCTTC,CASSRGLAGDIEQFF
TRBV2,TRBJ2-1,.,TRBD1,TGTGCCAGCAGCCCCGGGACAGCTTACAATGAGCAGTTCTTC,CASSPGTAYNEQFF
TRBV30,TRBJ2-7,.,TRBD2,TGTGCCTCGCAAAAACCCCGGGGACTAGCGTCCAACTACGAGCAGTACTTC,CASQKPRGLASNYEQYF
TRBV6-8,TRBJ1-6,.,TRBD1,TGTGCCAGCAGTTATGGGGACGACAGGGGGCTTTATCGGTTTGGTGCACCCCTCCACTTT,CASSYGDDRGLYRFGAPLHF
TRBV5-8,TRBJ2-7,.,.,TGTGCCAGCAGCTTAATATACGCGGGCTTCTCCTACGAGCAGTACTTC,CASSLIYAGFSYEQYF
TRBV12-3/TRBV12-4,TRBJ2-1,.,TRBD2,TGTGCCAGCAGGACTAGCGGCAATGAGCAGTTCTTC,CASRTSGNEQFF
TRBV5-3,TRBJ2-3,few,TRBD1,TGTGCCAGAAGCTTGTTGGGACAGGGGGATACGCAGTATTTT,CARSLLGQGDTQYF
TRBV29-1,TRBJ2-5,few,TRBD1,TGCAGCGTAGCCTCTGGGACAGGCCAAGAGACCCAGTACTTC,CSVASGTGQETQYF
TRBV30,TRBJ2-5,.,.,TGTGCCTGGAGGGAGAGAGGACAAGAGACCCAGTACTTC,CAWRERGQETQYF
TRBV27,TRBJ1-2,.,.,TGTGCCAGCAGCCTTACGGCCAGCTCGGGATATGGCTACACCTTC,CASSLTASSGYGYTF
TRBV4-1,TRBJ1-1,.,TRBD1,TGCGCCAGCAGCCAAGGGGACAGGGGTTGGAACACTGAAGCTTTCTTT,CASSQGDRGWNTEAFF
TRBV15,TRBJ2-2,few,TRBD1,TGTGCCACCAGCAGGGGACAGGGGACCGGGGAGCTGTTTTTT,CATSRGQGTGELFF
TRBV7-2,TRBJ1-2,.,TRBD1,TGTGCCAGCAGCTTCACCAGGGGGCTGTACTATGGCTACACCTTC,CASSFTRGLYYGYTF
TRBV2,TRBJ2-3,.,TRBD2,TGTGCCAGCAGTAGACGGGAGGGGGCAGATACGCAGTATTTT,CASSRREGADTQYF
TRBV20-1,TRBJ1-4,once,TRBD1,TGCAGTGCTAGTGAACAGGGGGGCGGAAAACTGTTTTTT,CSASEQGGGKLFF
TRBV28,TRBJ1-1,.,TRBD1,TGTGCCAGCAGTCTCAGGACAGGGGGGCTGAACACTGAAGCTTTCTTT,CASSLRTGGLNTEAFF
TRBV6-5,TRBJ2-7,.,.,TGTGCCAGCAGCAGGACTGACCTAGGGTACGAGCAGTACTTC,CASSRTDLGYEQYF
TRBV27,TRBJ2-1,.,TRBD2,TGTGCCAGCAGTAGCGGGAGCTCCTACAATGAGCAGTTCTTC,CASSSGSSYNEQFF
TRBV30,TRBJ1-2,.,TRBD1,TGTGCCTGGAGTAGACAGGGGATCGGCTATGGCTACACCTTC,CAWSRQGIGYGYTF
TRBV30,TRBJ1-3,.,.,TGTGCCTGGAATTTCCGGGGTGCCGGAAACACCATATATTTT,CAWNFRGAGNTIYF
TRBV29-1,TRBJ1-2,.,TRBD1,TGCAGCGTTGGGGGGACAGGGCTTTGGTACGGCTACACCTTC,CSVGGTGLWYGYTF
TRBV30,TRBJ2-1,.,.,TGTGCCTGGCATAGATACAATGAGCAGTTCTTC,CAWHRYNEQFF
TRBV10-1,TRBJ2-7,.,.,TGCGCCAGCAGTGAGTCGAGAGGGAGCGACAAAAAAGGATGGAAACTCTACGAGCAGTACTTC,CASSESRGSDKKGWKLYEQYF
TRBV27,TRBJ1-2,.,TRBD1,TGTGCCAGCAGTTCGGGACAGGGGTCTTCCTATGGCTACACCTTC,CASSSGQGSSYGYTF
TRBV19,TRBJ1-1,.,.,TGTGCCAGTAGTATAATTCGGTTACAGGGAGTTAACACTGAAGCTTTCTTT,CASSIIRLQGVNTEAFF
TRBV28,TRBJ1-5,.,TRBD1,TGTGCCAGCAGTAACACAGGGGGCATTCAGCCCCAGCATTTT,CASSNTGGIQPQHF
TRBV5-1,TRBJ1-2,.,TRBD1,TGCGCCAGCAGCCAGGGGGTCAGTAACTATGGCTACACCTTC,CASSQGVSNYGYTF
TRBV28,TRBJ2-7,.,TRBD1,TGTGCCAGCAGCTCAGGGGGCGGCCGGACCTACGAGCAGTACTTC,CASSSGGGRTYEQYF
TRBV5-1,TRBJ1-1,.,.,TGCGCCAGCAGCCCCCGATCAGGGAGGGACACTGAAGCTTTCTTT,CASSPRSGRDTEAFF
TRBV30,TRBJ1-1,.,TRBD1,TGTGCCTGGAGGAGGACAGGGGAGAGCACTGAAGCTTTCTTT,CAWRRTGESTEAFF
TRBV30,TRBJ2-5,few,.,TGTGCCTGGAGCCTCCAAGAGACCCAGTACTTC,CAWSLQETQYF
TRBV5-1,TRBJ2-1,.,TRBD2,TGCGCCAGCAGCTATCGAGGGACTAGCGGGAAGGGGGATGAGCAGTTCTTC,CASSYRGTSGKGDEQFF
TRBV2,TRBJ1-5,.,.,TGTGCCAGCAGTCGGACAGAAAATAGCAATCAGCCCCAGCATTTT,CASSRTENSNQPQHF
TRBV5-1,TRBJ2-5,.,TRBD2,TGCGCCAGCAGCAGGGGACTAGCGGGAGGGCCCTCGGGAGAGACCCAGTACTTC,CASSRGLAGGPSGETQYF
TRBV7-9,TRBJ2-1,once,.,TGTGCCAGCAGCTTTGCCGGGGGTTACAATGAGCAGTTCTTC,CASSFAGGYNEQFF